This TCR beta chain was captured in a study of T cell repertoires in cytomegalovirus infection. Study context: Shared public TCR beta signatures pointed to both CMV infection and a matching HLA type.

TCRdb re-called the reads with MiXCR, one entry per CDR3 protein. The table has 630,000 or so distinct CDR3 sequences, 20% to 25% seen once; the top ten hold under 8.5%. Study-wide results and limits: HLA-C-restricted CMV clonotypes gave the most frequent clonotype in two of eight donors.

Germline lookup yields CDR1 SNHLY and CDR2 FYNNEI. The CDR3 covers 16 residues. With V trimmed by 2 bases and J by 4 bases, 5 bases remained unmatched. Comment on this clonotype: The target antigen is unknown.

The rearrangement joins TRBV2 to TRBJ2-1, with 10 bases identical to TRBD1. Sample: CD8+ T cells from PBMCs. This sequence was found in a human donor in good health (CMV status not recorded). Some clones in this sample may be carry-over from other donors' samples. CDR3 protein: CASSELGDRGYNEQFF. Here the CDR3 DNA reads TGTGCCAGCAGTGAACTCGGGGACAGGGGTTACAATGAGCAGTTCTTC.